One and the same sample provided the 29 T cell receptor beta chains below, sequenced in a study of ipilimumab plus nivolumab after autologous stem cell transplantation. This table comes from immunoSEQ multiplex PCR, and its TCRdb copy is limited to in-frame clones, with some not included. Found here are about 40,000 clones, roughly 92% of them singletons; the top ten hold under 1%. The sequencing used PBMCs, collected in a trial of ipilimumab plus nivolumab as post-transplant consolidation. The receptors were gathered from a male donor with multiple myeloma.

The chain has TRBV18 and TRBJ2-7; TRBD2 matches 8 bases. Germline V gene sequence: CDR1 KGHSH, CDR2 LQKENI. The CDR3 is made up of 13 amino acids. Trimming took 3 bases from V and 2 from J; bases not matched to a gene: 0. The CDR3 DNA follows: TGTGCCAGCTCACCCGGGAGGGCCTACGAGCAGTACTTC. Translating it yields CASSPGRAYEQYF. The entire variable domain, with the rest obtained from reference TRBV18 and TRBJ2-7, is as follows: NAGVMQNPRHLVRRRGQEARLRCSPMKGHSHVYWYRQLPEEGLKFMVYLQKENIIDESGMPKERFSAEFPKEGPSILRIQQVVRGDSAAYFCASSPGRAYEQYFGPGTRLTVT.

The chain carries TRBV5-4 and TRBJ2-7; 9 bases match TRBD1. The V gene end was trimmed by 4 bases and the J gene end by 4 bases; junction bases not matched to a gene: 9. The CDR3 is made up of 15 amino acids. Germline CDR1 SGHNT, CDR2 YYREEE (reference sequence). The CDR3 DNA sequence: TGTGCCAGCAGCCACCGGGACAGGGCGTCTTACGAGCAGTACTTC. It translates to CASSHRDRASYEQYF.

This chain links TRBV7-3 with TRBJ2-1; TRBD2 agrees at 10 bases. Germline CDR1 is SGHTA and CDR2 is FQGTGA. The V segment lost 5 bases and the J segment 4 bases; nucleotides outside the gene matches: 14. This CDR3 comprises 18 residues. The CDR3 nucleotides read TGTGCCAGCAGCCCAGGGCCCGGTAGCGGGGGGATATACAATGAGCAGTTCTTC. It is translated as CASSPGPGSGGIYNEQFF.

This clone was detected only a few times. The CDR3 protein is CASSPHGTEAFF. For the CDR3, the DNA is TGTGCCAGCAGCCCCCACGGGACTGAAGCTTTCTTT. The chain couples TRBV11-2 to TRBJ1-1, with unresolved D. The CDR3 spans 12 residues. Germline V gene sequence: CDR1 SGHAT, CDR2 FQNNGV. With 5 bases removed from V and 5 bases from J, the gap between germline ends came to 9 bases.

The genes are TRBV5-4 and TRBJ2-7, with 9 bases that match TRBD1. The length of the CDR3 is 14 residues. V was clipped by 3 bases and J by 7 bases; unmatched bases: 8. Per germline, CDR1 SGHNT and CDR2 YYREEE (reference sequence). As DNA, the CDR3 is TGTGCCAGCAGCTCGGGACAGGGTCCTTTTGAGCAGTACTTC. This codes for CASSSGQGPFEQYF. Supplemented by reference TRBV5-4 and TRBJ2-7, the full variable domain reads ETGVTQSPTHLIKTRGQQVTLRCSSQSGHNTVSWYQQALGQGPQFIFQYYREEENGRGNFPPRFSGLQFPNYSSELNVNALELDDSALYLCASSSGQGPFEQYFGPGTRLTVT.

This chain joins TRBV9 and TRBJ2-2; TRBD2 agrees at 8 bases. The V segment lost 7 bases and the J segment 3 bases; nucleotides outside the gene matches: 5. Germline V gene sequence: CDR1 SGDLS, CDR2 YYNGEE. This CDR3 has 14 amino acids. In DNA form, the CDR3 reads TGTGCCAGCCGGGGGGGGCCACACACCGGGGAGCTGTTTTTT. Encoded protein: CASRGGPHTGELFF. Complete variable domain (other parts from reference TRBV9 and TRBJ2-2): DSGVTQTPKHLITATGQRVTLRCSPRSGDLSVYWYQQSLDQGLQFLIQYYNGEERAKGNILERFSAQQFPDLHSELNLSSLELGDSALYFCASRGGPHTGELFFGEGSRLTVL.

J is TRBJ1-3 and V is TRBV18; perhaps TRBD1 as D (6 bases). The CDR3 sequence is 15 residues long. V dropped 2 bases and J dropped 4 bases, with 12 bases sitting between them. Germline V gene sequence: CDR1 KGHSH, CDR2 LQKENI. The CDR3 bases are TGTGCCAGCTCACCAAACAGGGAGGACGGAAACACCATATATTTT. The encoded protein is CASSPNREDGNTIYF.

The chain combines TRBV5-1 with TRBJ2-2, with D possibly matching TRBD1 (5 bases). V lost 0 bases and J 3 bases, leaving 9 bases between the germline ends. The CDR3 loop spans 15 amino acids. Germline V CDR1 and CDR2: SGHRS, YFSETQ. The CDR3 DNA follows: TGCGCCAGCAGCTTGGCTGGGGCCGACACCGGGGAGCTGTTTTTT. It is translated as CASSLAGADTGELFF.

The rearrangement joins TRBV7-9 to TRBJ1-3; D ambiguous. V lost 6 bases, J lost 3 bases, and 12 bases lay in between. The CDR3 is made up of 14 amino acids. Germline V gene lookup returns CDR1 SEHNR and CDR2 FQNEAQ (reference sequence). The CDR3 loop reads CASRIAGSGNTIYF. CDR3 DNA: TGTGCCAGCAGGATTGCGGGTAGTGGAAACACCATATATTTT. Full variable domain (remainder filled in from reference TRBV7-9 and TRBJ1-3): DTGVSQNPRHKITKRGQNVTFRCDPISEHNRLYWYRQTLGQGPEFLTYFQNEAQLEKSRLLSDRFSAERPKGSFSTLEIQRTEQGDSAMYLCASRIAGSGNTIYFGEGSWLTVV.

This clone was seen once. The V gene is TRBV4-3, the J gene TRBJ2-7; the D gene is possibly TRBD1 (7 bases). Germline V CDR1 and CDR2: LGHNA, YSLEER. The CDR3 runs to 17 residues. Trimming removed 4 bases from V and 2 bases from J, with 21 bases in between. The CDR3 DNA follows: TGCGCCAGCAGCCTAAAAATTACAGGGGACTGGACCTACGAGCAGTACTTC. Residues: CASSLKITGDWTYEQYF.

This clone was seen once. V usage is TRBV7-9 and J usage is TRBJ2-2, with D perhaps matching TRBD2 (6 bases). Germline V gives CDR1 SEHNR, CDR2 FQNEAQ (reference sequence). The CDR3 runs to 16 residues. V lost 6 bases, J lost 5 bases, and 19 bases lay in between. This CDR3 is CASRPTFGGNTGELFF. CDR3 nucleotide sequence: TGTGCCAGCAGACCAACCTTCGGAGGGAATACCGGGGAGCTGTTTTTT.

This clone came up once. The chain recombines TRBV9 with TRBJ1-5, with TRBD1 matching over 12 bases. The CDR3 is 23 amino acids. Germline loops: CDR1 SGDLS, CDR2 YYNGEE. Trimming removed 2 bases from V and 7 bases from J; junction bases left unmatched: 28. Here the CDR3 reads CASSVDRARVTLWGQGAGQPQHF. In DNA form, the CDR3 reads TGTGCCAGCAGCGTTGACAGGGCCCGTGTAACATTGTGGGGACAGGGGGCAGGACAGCCCCAGCATTTT.

The chain has TRBV19 and TRBJ2-7; the D is unclear. The germline CDR1 and CDR2 sequences are LNHDA and SQIVND (reference sequence). Trimming took off 1 base at V and 4 bases at J, with 8 bases between the two ends. CDR3 length: 13 amino acids. CDR3 protein: CASSIGAPYEQYF. The CDR3 DNA reads TGTGCCAGTAGTATAGGGGCTCCGTACGAGCAGTACTTC.

This rearrangement joins TRBV19 to TRBJ1-5, with D possibly being TRBD1 (6 bases). This CDR3 spans 14 amino acids. Trimming shortened V by 6 bases and J by 4 bases, and 13 bases separated the two germline ends. Germline V CDR1 and CDR2: LNHDA, SQIVND (reference sequence). This chain's CDR3 is CASSTGWGNQPQHF. The DNA for the CDR3 is TGTGCCAGTAGCACAGGGTGGGGAAATCAGCCCCAGCATTTT.

This chain uses TRBV7-9 with TRBJ2-3; 9 nucleotides agree with TRBD2. Per the germline V gene, CDR1 is SEHNR and CDR2 is FQNEAQ (reference sequence). J gave up 5 bases and V 3 bases, and 12 bases lay outside the gene matches. CDR3 length: 17 amino acids. CDR3 in DNA: TGTGCCAGCAGCTTTGGTGGCGGGAGGGGTTCTGGAGATACGCAGTATTTT. Amino acid sequence: CASSFGGGRGSGDTQYF.

This clone was recorded only once. This chain joins TRBV7-9 and TRBJ1-4; D remains unclear. The CDR3 is 15 residues long. Trimming pared 5 bases from V and 3 bases from J, leaving 13 bases between. CDR1 and CDR2 from the germline V gene are SEHNR and FQNEAQ (reference sequence). CDR3 residues: CASSIRSTANEKLFF. The CDR3 coding sequence is TGTGCCAGCAGCATAAGGAGCACGGCTAATGAAAAACTGTTTTTT.

V and J are TRBV19 and TRBJ1-1, with 10 bases aligning to TRBD1. The CDR3 length is 15 residues. Losses at the gene ends were 8 bases for V and 5 bases for J; bases not matched to a gene: 11. The germline V gene has CDR1 LNHDA and CDR2 SQIVND (reference sequence). In nucleotides, the CDR3 is TGTGCCAGTTTCAACCGGGACAGGGGTTTAACTGAAGCTTTCTTT. This sequence encodes CASFNRDRGLTEAFF. The whole variable domain, remainder taken from reference TRBV19 and TRBJ1-1, is DGGITQSPKYLFRKEGQNVTLSCEQNLNHDAMYWYRQDPGQGLRLIYYSQIVNDFQKGDIAEGYSVSREKKESFPLTVTSAQKNPTAFYLCASFNRDRGLTEAFFGQGTRLTVV.

The chain recombines TRBV27 with TRBJ2-1; D is unclear. The CDR3 runs to 13 residues. Per the germline V gene, CDR1 is MNHEY and CDR2 is SMNVEV (reference sequence). The V gene lost 5 bases and the J gene lost 0 bases, with 5 bases spanning the gap. CDR3 DNA: TGTGCCAGCAGTAAAAGCTCCTACAATGAGCAGTTCTTC. Translated, it gives CASSKSSYNEQFF.

This chain connects TRBV19 to TRBJ2-4; 12 bases line up with TRBD2. V lost 3 bases and J lost 8; bases outside the gene matches: 2. Germline assignment: CDR1 LNHDA and CDR2 SQIVND (reference sequence). This CDR3 is built from 14 residues. For the CDR3, the DNA is TGTGCCAGTAGTATTAGACTAGCGGGAGACATTCAGTACTTC. It yields the protein CASSIRLAGDIQYF.

The chain is built from TRBV7-8 and TRBJ2-2, with 12 bases lining up with TRBD2. Trimming removed 5 bases from V and 6 bases from J; junction bases left unmatched: 7. Per germline, CDR1 SGHVS and CDR2 FQNEAQ. The CDR3 sequence is 16 residues long. The CDR3: CASSPRTSGTPGELFF. In nucleotides, the CDR3 is TGTGCCAGCAGCCCAAGGACTAGCGGGACCCCCGGGGAGCTGTTTTTT.

The CDR3 here is CASSQDFLRTSGGKDTQYF. The CDR3 nucleotides are TGCGCCAGCAGCCAAGATTTCCTTAGGACTAGCGGGGGTAAAGATACGCAGTATTTT. The V gene is TRBV4-3, the J gene TRBJ2-3; 13 bases are shared with TRBD2. This CDR3 comprises 19 residues. Trimming at V came to 0 bases and at J to 5 bases, leaving 11 bases not matched to a gene. In germline, CDR1 is LGHNA, CDR2 YSLEER.

This chain links TRBV9 with TRBJ2-2, with D possibly being TRBD2 (6 bases). The CDR3 spans 17 residues. The V end was cut by 4 bases, the J end by 4 bases, with 20 bases between. Germline lookup yields CDR1 SGDLS and CDR2 YYNGEE. This CDR3 is CASSPQGGGFTTGELFF. CDR3 in DNA: TGTGCCAGCAGCCCCCAGGGAGGAGGGTTTACCACCGGGGAGCTGTTTTTT.

This clone was counted once. The chain joins TRBV7-8 to TRBJ2-5; D gene ambiguous. Trimming removed 5 bases from V and 4 bases from J, with 14 bases in between. The CDR3 is 14 amino acids. Per germline, CDR1 SGHVS and CDR2 FQNEAQ. The CDR3 protein is CASSPSRIGETQYF. The DNA for the CDR3 is TGTGCCAGCAGCCCCAGTAGAATTGGAGAGACCCAGTACTTC. Supplemented by reference TRBV7-8 and TRBJ2-5, the full variable domain reads GAGVSQSPRYKVAKRGQDVALRCDPISGHVSLFWYQQALGQGPEFLTYFQNEAQLDKSGLPSDRFFAERPEGSVSTLKIQRTQQEDSAVYLCASSPSRIGETQYFGPGTRLLVL.

The chain recombines TRBV6-5 with TRBJ1-5; weak D call: TRBD1 (6 bases). Germline V gives CDR1 MNHEY, CDR2 SVGAGI. This CDR3 has 14 amino acids. Trimming removed 6 bases from V and 3 bases from J, with 12 bases in between. CDR3 loop: CASRGGHPNQPQHF. In nucleotides, the CDR3 is TGTGCCAGCAGAGGGGGACACCCCAATCAGCCCCAGCATTTT.

The rearrangement links TRBV5-1 to TRBJ2-5, with 13 bases lining up with TRBD2. V dropped 5 bases and J dropped 5; count of bases not matched to a gene: 6. Germline loops: CDR1 SGHRS, CDR2 YFSETQ. CDR3 length: 15 amino acids. The CDR3 DNA reads as TGCGCCAGCAGACCTACTAGCGGGGGGGCTGAGACCCAGTACTTC. Its protein is CASRPTSGGAETQYF.

The chain uses TRBV7-6 and TRBJ2-2; D is possibly TRBD1 or TRBD2 (6 bases each). The germline V gene encodes CDR1 SGHVS and CDR2 FNYEAQ. CDR3 length: 16 amino acids. With 2 bases removed from V and 1 base from J, the gap between germline ends came to 11 bases. CDR3: CASSLQGRLNTGELFF. The CDR3 DNA follows: TGTGCCAGCAGCTTACAGGGGAGGTTGAACACCGGGGAGCTGTTTTTT.

As to this clone: The junction departs from germline at one end; a sequencing error may be responsible. CDR3: CAGSLSRGKLFF. CDR3 bases: TGTGCCGGCAGCTTGAGCCGGGGGAAGCTGTTTTTT. J is TRBJ2-2 and V is TRBV7-3; D might be TRBD2 (6 bases). The CDR3 covers 12 residues. The V gene's germline CDR1 is SGHTA and CDR2 FQGTGA.

V is TRBV27 and J is TRBJ2-7; a weak D match, TRBD1 (5 bases). CDR1 and CDR2 (germline): MNHEY, SMNVEV (reference sequence). The V end was cut by 4 bases, the J end by 3 bases, with 22 bases between. The CDR3 has 17 amino acids. Here the CDR3 DNA reads TGTGCCAGCAGTTCCCAATTGGGGCAGGGAATAATCTACGAGCAGTACTTC. Protein sequence: CASSSQLGQGIIYEQYF.

This chain links TRBV15 with TRBJ1-5; TRBD1 matches at 10 bases. The CDR3 totals 17 residues. CDR1 and CDR2 from the germline V gene are LNHNV and YYDKDF (reference sequence). J was trimmed by 7 bases and V by 3 bases; bases with no gene match: 12. The CDR3 spells CATSRLTGGAWEQPQHF. The CDR3 DNA reads as TGTGCCACCAGCAGGTTGACAGGGGGCGCGTGGGAACAGCCCCAGCATTTT.